The subject of this entry is one T cell receptor (beta chain). Its target is unknown. This sample was included in a study of T cell responses to AZD1222 COVID-19 vaccine. The CDR3 extends over 15 amino acids. Losses at the gene ends were 3 bases for V and 5 bases for J; bases not matched to a gene: 7. Germline assignment: CDR1 LGHDT and CDR2 YNNKEL (reference sequence). Using immunoSEQ multiplex PCR, the repertoire was profiled, and TCRdb retains in-frame clones only, with some absent. The sample yields about 170,000 clones, about nine tenths seen once. Notes on the study in general: Increased Spike-specific TCR breadth and depth were observed after two AZD1222 doses.

The rearrangement uses TRBV3-1 (or the pseudogene TRBV3-2) and TRBJ2-7, with 10 nucleotides matching TRBD1. The source material was peripheral blood, sampled on day 0 of AZD1222 vaccination. This TCR came from an adult in good health. CDR3 residues: CASSQPGTGANEQYF. The CDR3 nucleotides read TGTGCCAGCAGCCAGCCGGGGACAGGGGCAAACGAGCAGTACTTC.